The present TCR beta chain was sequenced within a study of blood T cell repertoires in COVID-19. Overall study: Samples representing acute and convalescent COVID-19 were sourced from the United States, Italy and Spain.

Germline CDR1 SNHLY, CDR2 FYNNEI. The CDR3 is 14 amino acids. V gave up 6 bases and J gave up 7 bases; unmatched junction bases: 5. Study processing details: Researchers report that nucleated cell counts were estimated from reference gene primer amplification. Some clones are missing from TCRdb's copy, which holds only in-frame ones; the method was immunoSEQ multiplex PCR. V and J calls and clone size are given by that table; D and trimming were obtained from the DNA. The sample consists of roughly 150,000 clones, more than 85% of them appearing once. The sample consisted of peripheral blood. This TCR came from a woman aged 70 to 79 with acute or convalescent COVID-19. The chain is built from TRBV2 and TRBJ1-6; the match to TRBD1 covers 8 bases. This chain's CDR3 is CASRSTGENSPLHF. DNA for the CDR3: TGTGCCAGCAGATCGACAGGGGAGAATTCACCCCTCCACTTT.